This is a list of T cell receptor beta chains from one sample in a study of blood T cell repertoires in COVID-19. TCRdb's copy holds only in-frame clones and misses some; the assay was immunoSEQ multiplex PCR. There are around 300,000 clones in the sample; roughly nine tenths occur only once, and about 3% lies in the top ten. Sequencing used PBMCs or T cells enriched from blood (not recorded which). These TCRs come from a woman between 45 and 60 years old who had recovered from COVID-19. Both conserved end residues are part of each CDR3. The D gene is left open where the match is weak. For some rows the clone size is stated as once, few or many, or as a class when expanded; others skip it.

>TRBV11-2|.|TRBJ2-2|TRBD1
TGTGCCAGCAGCTCACGACAGGGGACGAACACCGGGGAGCTGTTTTTT
CASSSRQGTNTGELFF
>TRBV9|.|TRBJ1-2|TRBD1
TGTGCCAGCAGCAAGGGACAGCCGGGCGGCTACACCTTC
CASSKGQPGGYTF
>TRBV5-1|.|TRBJ2-5|TRBD2
TGCGCCAGCAGCCACGGACTAGACTTCGGGACCCAGTACTTC
CASSHGLDFGTQYF
>TRBV27|.|TRBJ2-2|.
TGTGCCAGCAGGGACCAGGGTCTTGCCGGGGAGCTGTTTTTT
CASRDQGLAGELFF
>TRBV11-2|.|TRBJ1-1|.
TGTGCCAGCAGCTTACCAGGGCACGCGTGGACTGAAGCTTTCTTT
CASSLPGHAWTEAFF
>TRBV20-1|.|TRBJ1-1|.
TGCAGTGCTAGCCCGGAGGCTGAAGCTTTCTTT
CSASPEAEAFF
>TRBV24-1|.|TRBJ1-2|.
TGTGCCACCAGTGAACAGGAATCGAGGGGCTACACCTTC
CATSEQESRGYTF
>TRBV20-1|.|TRBJ1-3|.
TGCAGTGCTAGTTCGGGTATCGGAAACACCATATATTTT
CSASSGIGNTIYF
>TRBV4-2|.|TRBJ2-7|TRBD2
TGTGCCAGCAGCCTCACCCCCAGACTAGCGAGCTCCTACGAGCAGTACTTC
CASSLTPRLASSYEQYF
>TRBV7-9|.|TRBJ2-5|TRBD2
TGTGCCAGCAGCCCAACGGGGGGTTATTCCCAAGAGACCCAGTACTTC
CASSPTGGYSQETQYF
>TRBV7-2|.|TRBJ2-2|TRBD2
TGTGCCAGCAGCTTAGAAGCGGGAACGAACACCGGGGAGCTGTTTTTT
CASSLEAGTNTGELFF
>TRBV30|.|TRBJ2-7|TRBD2
TGTGCCTGGAGTCCTAGGACTAGCGGGAGTTCGGGGCAGTACTTC
CAWSPRTSGSSGQYF
>TRBV4-1|.|TRBJ2-3|TRBD2
TGCGCCAGCAGCCAAGATAGGAATAGCGGGAGGGACACAGATACGCAGTATTTT
CASSQDRNSGRDTDTQYF
>TRBV24-1|once|TRBJ1-5|.
TGTGCCACCAGCGGTGGCGGAAGAGCTCAGCCCCAGCATTTT
CATSGGGRAQPQHF
>TRBV20-1|.|TRBJ2-1|TRBD2
TGCAGTGCTAGTTCCGGGAGGGACTACAATGAGCAGTTCTTC
CSASSGRDYNEQFF
>TRBV2|.|TRBJ1-1|.
TGTGCCAGCAACATGTTGTCAGGTGACACTGAAGCTTTCTTT
CASNMLSGDTEAFF
>TRBV9|.|TRBJ1-2|.
TGTGCCAGCAGCGTTTCCCCGAACTATGGCTACACCTTC
CASSVSPNYGYTF
>TRBV14|.|TRBJ2-1|TRBD2
TGTGCCAGCAGCCAAGATTCCTGGACTAGCGGGAGGAACAATGAGCAGTTCTTC
CASSQDSWTSGRNNEQFF
>TRBV12-3/TRBV12-4|once|TRBJ1-2|TRBD1
TGTGCCAGCAGTTTGAGACAGGGTCTGGGCTACACCTTC
CASSLRQGLGYTF
>TRBV19|.|TRBJ2-3|.
TGTGCCAGCCAGAAGGCCCGGGACTCCTCTTTCCGCACAGATACGCAGTATTTT
CASQKARDSSFRTDTQYF
>TRBV27|.|TRBJ2-2|.
TGTGCCAGCACCGGGGGCGGGGAGCTGTTTTTT
CASTGGGELFF
>TRBV5-1|.|TRBJ2-7|TRBD1
TGCGCCAGCAGCTTTAGGGACAGGGGTTCCTCGACGCTCGGGTCATACGAGCAGTACTTC
CASSFRDRGSSTLGSYEQYF
>TRBV10-1|once|TRBJ2-1|TRBD2
TGCGCCAGCAGTGAGAGGGGGGCTAGAGCGGGAGGCCTACAATGGCAGTTCTTC
CASSERGARAGGLQWQFF
>TRBV9|.|TRBJ2-1|TRBD2
TGTGCCAGCAGCACTTCGACTAGCGGGCAAAGCTACAATGAGCAGTTCTTC
CASSTSTSGQSYNEQFF
>TRBV6-5|.|TRBJ2-2|.
TGTGCCAGCATTCGTGAGGGAGGGAACACCGGGGAGCTGTTTTTT
CASIREGGNTGELFF
>TRBV7-3|.|TRBJ1-2|.
TGTGCCAGCAGCTTAATCGGTCCGTTGTCCACCTTC
CASSLIGPLSTF
>TRBV20-1|.|TRBJ2-1|.
TGCAGTGCTAGGCGATACAATGAGCAGTTCTTC
CSARRYNEQFF
>TRBV30|.|TRBJ2-2|TRBD1
TGTGCCTGCCCCGGCAGGGGGCGGTCCACCGGGGAGCTGTTTTTT
CACPGRGRSTGELFF
>TRBV7-2|few|TRBJ2-7|.
TGTGCCAGCAGCTTGGGACAATTTTACGAGCAGTACTTC
CASSLGQFYEQYF
>TRBV5-4|.|TRBJ2-3|TRBD2
TGTGCCAGCAGCTTGGGGGCGGGAGACACAGATACGCAGTATTTT
CASSLGAGDTDTQYF
>TRBV5-4|.|TRBJ2-1|TRBD2
TGTGCCAGCAGCTCTAGCGGGAGTAGGGATGAGCAGTTCTTC
CASSSSGSRDEQFF
>TRBV7-2|.|TRBJ1-3|TRBD1
TGTGCCAGCAGCTACGACTCACAGGGGGTGATTGGAAACACCATATATTTT
CASSYDSQGVIGNTIYF
>TRBV4-1|once|TRBJ1-6|TRBD1
TGCGCCAGCAGCCAACGGACAGGTCAGAATTCACCCCTCCACTTT
CASSQRTGQNSPLHF
>TRBV27|once|TRBJ2-7|.
TGTGCCAGCAGTATTGGTACTAGCCGTAACTACGAGCAGTACTTC
CASSIGTSRNYEQYF
>TRBV4-2|.|TRBJ1-5|.
TGTGCCAGCAGCCAAGTCGGCGGGTACGGCAATCAGCCCCAGCATTTT
CASSQVGGYGNQPQHF
>TRBV5-1|.|TRBJ2-3|.
TGCGCCAGCAACAACGGAGCGGCAGATACGCAGTATTTT
CASNNGAADTQYF
>TRBV15|.|TRBJ1-1|.
TGTGCCACCACCCGGACTGAGGAGGACACTGAAGCTTTCTTT
CATTRTEEDTEAFF
>TRBV4-2|.|TRBJ1-2|TRBD1
TGTGCCAGCAGCCAGACAGGGACAGGCAATGGCTACACCTTC
CASSQTGTGNGYTF
>TRBV11-3|.|TRBJ2-3|.
TGTGCCAGCAGCTTAGAAGGAGGAAGAGGAGATACGCAGTATTTT
CASSLEGGRGDTQYF
>TRBV27|.|TRBJ1-6|.
TGTGCCAGCACCTCTCAACGCACGGGGTCCTATAATTCACCCCTCCACTTT
CASTSQRTGSYNSPLHF
>TRBV7-3|.|TRBJ2-5|TRBD1
TGTGCCAGCAGCTTACTTGGGACAGGGGGGGAGACCCAGTACTTC
CASSLLGTGGETQYF
>TRBV5-8|.|TRBJ1-2|.
TGTGCCAGCAGTCGAACAGGGCTTGGCTACACCTTC
CASSRTGLGYTF
>TRBV6-2/TRBV6-3|.|TRBJ1-1|TRBD1
TGTGCCAGCAGTTACTCGACAGGGCGCCCGAACACTGAAGCTTTCTTT
CASSYSTGRPNTEAFF
>TRBV24-1|.|TRBJ2-5|.
TGTGCCACCAGTGATGGCTCCAGGGCCCCCGGGACCCAGTACTTC
CATSDGSRAPGTQYF
>TRBV9|.|TRBJ1-1|.
TGTGCCAGCAGCGTAGATTCGCGGGGCCCTGAAGCTTTCTTT
CASSVDSRGPEAFF
>TRBV19|.|TRBJ2-3|.
TGTGCCAGTAGTAAAGGGGCGGGAACAGGTGAAGATACGCAGTATTTT
CASSKGAGTGEDTQYF
>TRBV30|.|TRBJ2-3|.
TGTGCCTGGAGTGCCGGGAGCACAGATACGCAGTATTTT
CAWSAGSTDTQYF
>TRBV7-2|.|TRBJ2-7|.
TGTGCCAGCAGCAGGGGCCCTTTCTACGAGCAGTACTTC
CASSRGPFYEQYF
>TRBV7-9|.|TRBJ1-3|.
TGTGCCAGCAGCTCCGAACGACAGAAGTCTGGAAACACCATATATTTT
CASSSERQKSGNTIYF
>TRBV5-1|.|TRBJ2-1|TRBD1
TGCGCCAGCAGCTTTGCGGGACAGGGGGCAAATGAGCAGTTCTTC
CASSFAGQGANEQFF
>TRBV2|.|TRBJ1-1|.
TGTGCCAGCTTACAGGGATTGAACACTGAAGCTTTCTTT
CASLQGLNTEAFF
>TRBV7-2|.|TRBJ2-2|.
TGTGCCAGCAGGGGGGGGGCACAGAACACCGGGGAGCTGTTTTTT
CASRGGAQNTGELFF
>TRBV27|.|TRBJ2-3|TRBD2
TGTGCCAGCAGTTTATTCGGGACTAGTCGTGCAGATACGCAGTATTTT
CASSLFGTSRADTQYF
>TRBV18|.|TRBJ2-7|.
TGTGCCAGCTCCCAGACACATAACTCCTACGAGCAGTACTTC
CASSQTHNSYEQYF